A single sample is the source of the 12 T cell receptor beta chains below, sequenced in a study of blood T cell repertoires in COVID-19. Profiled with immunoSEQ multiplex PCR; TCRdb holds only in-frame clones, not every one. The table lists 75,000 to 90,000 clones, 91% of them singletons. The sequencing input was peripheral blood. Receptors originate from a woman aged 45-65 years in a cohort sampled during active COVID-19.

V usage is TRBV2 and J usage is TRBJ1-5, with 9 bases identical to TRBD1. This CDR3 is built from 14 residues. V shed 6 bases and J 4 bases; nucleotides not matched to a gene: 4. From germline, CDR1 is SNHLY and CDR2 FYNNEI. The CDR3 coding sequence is TGTGCCAGCAGAGAACAGGGGGCTAATCAGCCCCAGCATTTT. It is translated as CASREQGANQPQHF.

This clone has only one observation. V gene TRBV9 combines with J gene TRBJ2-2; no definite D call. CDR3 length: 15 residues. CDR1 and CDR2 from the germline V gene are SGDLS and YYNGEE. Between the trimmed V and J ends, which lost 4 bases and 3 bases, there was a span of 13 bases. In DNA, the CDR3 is TGTGCCAGCAGCCCCCCTTTTGGGCACACCGGGGAGCTGTTTTTT. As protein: CASSPPFGHTGELFF.

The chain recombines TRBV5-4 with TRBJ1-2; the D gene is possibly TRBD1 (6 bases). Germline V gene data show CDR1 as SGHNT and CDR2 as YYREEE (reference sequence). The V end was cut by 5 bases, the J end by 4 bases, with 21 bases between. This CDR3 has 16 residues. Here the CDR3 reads CASRSDGGPGGYGYTF. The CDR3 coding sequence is TGTGCCAGCAGATCAGACGGGGGGCCGGGGGGCTATGGCTACACCTTC.

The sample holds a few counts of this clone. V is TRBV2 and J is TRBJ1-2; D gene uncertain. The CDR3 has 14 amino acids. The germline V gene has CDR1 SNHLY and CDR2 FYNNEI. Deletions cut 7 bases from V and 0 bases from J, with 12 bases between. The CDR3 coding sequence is TGTGCCAGCAAGGCAGGTTTGGCTAACTATGGCTACACCTTC. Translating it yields CASKAGLANYGYTF.

CDR3: CASRSTGLPATNEKLFF. CDR3 nucleotides: TGTGCCAGTAGGTCCACCGGACTTCCTGCAACTAATGAAAAACTGTTTTTT. The chain joins TRBV19 to TRBJ1-4; D gene ambiguous. The CDR3 is made up of 17 amino acids. V lost 6 bases to trimming and J lost 0 bases, with 17 bases between them. Germline V CDR1 and CDR2: LNHDA, SQIVND (reference sequence). The entire variable domain, with the rest obtained from reference TRBV19 and TRBJ1-4, is as follows: DGGITQSPKYLFRKEGQNVTLSCEQNLNHDAMYWYRQDPGQGLRLIYYSQIVNDFQKGDIAEGYSVSREKKESFPLTVTSAQKNPTAFYLCASRSTGLPATNEKLFFGSGTQLSVL.

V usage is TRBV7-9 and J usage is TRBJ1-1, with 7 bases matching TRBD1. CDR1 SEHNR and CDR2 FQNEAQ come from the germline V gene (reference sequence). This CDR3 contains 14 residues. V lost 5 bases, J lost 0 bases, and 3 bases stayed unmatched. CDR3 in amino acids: CASSRDRVNTEAFF. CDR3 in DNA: TGTGCCAGCAGCAGGGACAGAGTGAACACTGAAGCTTTCTTT.

The CDR3 DNA follows: TGTGCCAGCAGCCGCCAACGAGGTAGCGGGAGGGCCCCTGAGCAGTTCTTC. Protein sequence: CASSRQRGSGRAPEQFF. The rearrangement joins TRBV3-1 (or the pseudogene TRBV3-2) to TRBJ2-1, with TRBD2 matching 11 bases. The CDR3 is 17 residues long. Per germline, CDR1 LGHDT and CDR2 YNNKEL (reference sequence). V shed 4 bases and J 9 bases; nucleotides not matched to a gene: 14.

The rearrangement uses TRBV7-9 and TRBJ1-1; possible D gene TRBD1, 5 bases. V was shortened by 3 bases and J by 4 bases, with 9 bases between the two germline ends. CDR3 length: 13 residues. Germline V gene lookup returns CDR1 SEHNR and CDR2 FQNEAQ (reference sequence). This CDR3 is CASSLGGGTEAFF. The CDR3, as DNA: TGTGCCAGCAGCTTGGGGGGAGGCACTGAAGCTTTCTTT.

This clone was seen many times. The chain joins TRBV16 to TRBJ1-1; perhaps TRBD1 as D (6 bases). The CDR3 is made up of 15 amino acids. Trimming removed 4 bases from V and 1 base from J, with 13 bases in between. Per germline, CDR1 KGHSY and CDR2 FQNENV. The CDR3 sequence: CASSLDRNRNTEAFF. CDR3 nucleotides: TGTGCCAGCAGCCTCGACAGGAACCGGAACACTGAAGCTTTCTTT.

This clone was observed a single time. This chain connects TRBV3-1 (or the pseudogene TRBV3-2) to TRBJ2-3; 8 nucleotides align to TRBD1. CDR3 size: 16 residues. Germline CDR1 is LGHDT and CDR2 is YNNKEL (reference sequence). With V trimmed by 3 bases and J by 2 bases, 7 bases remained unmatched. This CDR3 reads CASSHLRTGLTDTQYF. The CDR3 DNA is TGTGCCAGCAGCCATCTAAGGACAGGGCTCACAGATACGCAGTATTTT.

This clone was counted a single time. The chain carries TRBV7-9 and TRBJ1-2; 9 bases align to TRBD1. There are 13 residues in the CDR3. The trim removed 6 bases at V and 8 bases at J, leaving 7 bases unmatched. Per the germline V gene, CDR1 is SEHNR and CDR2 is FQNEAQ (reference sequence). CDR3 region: CASSQQGAGGYTF. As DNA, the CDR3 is TGTGCCAGCAGTCAACAGGGGGCGGGAGGCTACACCTTC. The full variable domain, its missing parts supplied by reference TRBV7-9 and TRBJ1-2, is DTGVSQNPRHKITKRGQNVTFRCDPISEHNRLYWYRQTLGQGPEFLTYFQNEAQLEKSRLLSDRFSAERPKGSFSTLEIQRTEQGDSAMYLCASSQQGAGGYTFGSGTRLTVV.

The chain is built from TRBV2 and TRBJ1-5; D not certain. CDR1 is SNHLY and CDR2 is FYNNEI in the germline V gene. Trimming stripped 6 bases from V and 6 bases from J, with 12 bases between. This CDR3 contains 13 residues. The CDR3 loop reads CASSMEGGQPQHF. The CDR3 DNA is TGTGCCAGCAGCATGGAGGGTGGTCAGCCCCAGCATTTT.